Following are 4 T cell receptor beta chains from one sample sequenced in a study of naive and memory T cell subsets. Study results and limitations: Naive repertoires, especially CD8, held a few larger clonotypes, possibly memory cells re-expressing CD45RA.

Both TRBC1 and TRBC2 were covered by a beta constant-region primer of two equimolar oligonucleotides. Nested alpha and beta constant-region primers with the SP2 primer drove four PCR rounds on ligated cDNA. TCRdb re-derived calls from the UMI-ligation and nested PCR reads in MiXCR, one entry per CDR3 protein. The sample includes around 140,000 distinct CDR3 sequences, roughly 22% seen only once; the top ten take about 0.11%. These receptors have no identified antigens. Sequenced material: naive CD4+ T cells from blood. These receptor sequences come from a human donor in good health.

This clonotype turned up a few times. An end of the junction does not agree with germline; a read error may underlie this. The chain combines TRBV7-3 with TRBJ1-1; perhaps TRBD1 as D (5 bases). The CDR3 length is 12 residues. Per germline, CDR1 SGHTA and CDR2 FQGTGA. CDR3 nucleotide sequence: TGTGCCAGCAGCCTAACAGGAGGAGAAGCTTTCTTT. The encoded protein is CASSLTGGEAFF.

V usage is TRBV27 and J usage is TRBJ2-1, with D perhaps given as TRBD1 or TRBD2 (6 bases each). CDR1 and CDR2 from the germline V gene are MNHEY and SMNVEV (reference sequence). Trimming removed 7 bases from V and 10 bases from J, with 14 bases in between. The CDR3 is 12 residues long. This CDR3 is CASTGGSWEQFF. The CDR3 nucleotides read TGTGCCAGCACCGGGGGCAGTTGGGAGCAGTTCTTC.

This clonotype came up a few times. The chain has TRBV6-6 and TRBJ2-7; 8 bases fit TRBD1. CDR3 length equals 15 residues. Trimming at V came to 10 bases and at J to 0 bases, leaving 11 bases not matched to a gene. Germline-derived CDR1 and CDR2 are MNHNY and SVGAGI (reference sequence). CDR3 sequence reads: CATARTGLLSYEQYF. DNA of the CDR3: TGTGCCACCGCCCGGACAGGGCTTCTCTCCTACGAGCAGTACTTC.

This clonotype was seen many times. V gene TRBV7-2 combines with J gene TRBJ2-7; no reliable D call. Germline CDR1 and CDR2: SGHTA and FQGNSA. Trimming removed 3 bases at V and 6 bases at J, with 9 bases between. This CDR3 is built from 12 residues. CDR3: CASSFPPAEQYF. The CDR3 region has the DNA TGTGCCAGCAGCTTCCCTCCGGCCGAGCAGTACTTC.